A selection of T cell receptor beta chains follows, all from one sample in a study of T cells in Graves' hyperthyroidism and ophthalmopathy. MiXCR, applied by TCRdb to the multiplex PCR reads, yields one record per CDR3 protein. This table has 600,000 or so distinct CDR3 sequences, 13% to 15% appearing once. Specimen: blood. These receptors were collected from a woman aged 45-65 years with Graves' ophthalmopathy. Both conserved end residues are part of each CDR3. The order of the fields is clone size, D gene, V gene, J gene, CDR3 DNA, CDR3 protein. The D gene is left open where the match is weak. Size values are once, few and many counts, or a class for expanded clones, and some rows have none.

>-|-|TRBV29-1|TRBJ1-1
TGCAGCGTTGTTCGGGGCGGGACGGACACTGAAGCTTTCTTT
CSVVRGGTDTEAFF
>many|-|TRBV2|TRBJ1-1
TGTGCCAGCAGTGAAGCTGCTGGAATGAACACTGAAGCTTTCTTT
CASSEAAGMNTEAFF
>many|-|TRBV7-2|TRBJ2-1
TGTGCCCGCGGACCCTCCACGGGGGAGCAGTTCTTC
CARGPSTGEQFF
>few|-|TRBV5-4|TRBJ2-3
TGTGCCAGCAGCTTGGCCTGGCTGCCTAATACGCAGTATTTT
CASSLAWLPNTQYF
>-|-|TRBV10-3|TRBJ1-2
TGTGCCATCAGTGATGTAGGGGTCCGCACCCCTAACTATGGCTACACCTTC
CAISDVGVRTPNYGYTF
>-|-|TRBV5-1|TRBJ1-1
TGCGCCAGCAGCTTGGGGGCTAGGGGGAACACTGAAGCTTTCTTT
CASSLGARGNTEAFF
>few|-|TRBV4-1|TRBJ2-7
TGCGCCAGCAGCCAGTTCGAGGCTACAGGCACCTACGAGCAGTACTTC
CASSQFEATGTYEQYF
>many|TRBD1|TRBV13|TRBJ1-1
TGTGCCAGCAGCCAACACGGGACAGCGATGAACACTGAAGCTTTCTTT
CASSQHGTAMNTEAFF
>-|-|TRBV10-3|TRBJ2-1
TGTGCCATCAGCAAAGTTAGCGACGATTACAATGAGCAGTTCTTC
CAISKVSDDYNEQFF
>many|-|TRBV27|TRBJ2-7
TGTGCCAGCAGTTTATTAGGCAGGGACCCCTACGAGCAGTACTTC
CASSLLGRDPYEQYF
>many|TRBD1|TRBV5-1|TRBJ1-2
TGCGCCAGCAGCTGGCAGGGGGCGGCGGACTATGGCTACACCTTC
CASSWQGAADYGYTF
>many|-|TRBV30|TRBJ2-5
TGTGCCTACGGGGCGGGCACCCAGTACTTC
CAYGAGTQYF
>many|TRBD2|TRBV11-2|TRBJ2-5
TGTGCCAGCAACCTAGCGGTCCAAGAGACCCAGTACTTC
CASNLAVQETQYF
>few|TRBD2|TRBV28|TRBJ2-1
TGTGCCACCGCGGGACTAGCGGGAGGGTCGGCCTACAATGAGCAGTTCTTC
CATAGLAGGSAYNEQFF
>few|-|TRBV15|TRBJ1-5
TGTGCCACCAGCAGAGCCTTACAGGGCCCCTGGGGCAATCAGCCCCAGCATTTT
CATSRALQGPWGNQPQHF
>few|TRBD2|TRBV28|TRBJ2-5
TGTGCCAGCACCCCCCTAGCGGGTGTAAGCGAGACCCAGTACTTC
CASTPLAGVSETQYF
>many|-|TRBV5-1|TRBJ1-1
TGCGCCAGCAGCTTGTCGGGACAGAACACTGAAGCTTTCTTT
CASSLSGQNTEAFF
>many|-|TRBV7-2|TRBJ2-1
TGTGCCAGCAGCTTTTCAGGGGCTGGTGAGCAGTTCTTC
CASSFSGAGEQFF
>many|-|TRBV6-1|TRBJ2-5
TGTGCCAGCTTAGAGGTGGGAGGAGAGACCCAGTACTTC
CASLEVGGETQYF
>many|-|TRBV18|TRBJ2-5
TGTGCCAGCTCACCACCGGCGAGGACGTTATTGAAGTACTTC
CASSPPARTLLKYF
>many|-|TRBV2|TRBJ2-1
TGTGCCAGCAGTGAGGGGGTCTACTACAATGAGCAGTTCTTC
CASSEGVYYNEQFF
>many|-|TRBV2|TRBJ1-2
TGTGCCAGCGGTTCGACAGGAGTCTGGTACACCTTC
CASGSTGVWYTF